The 8 T cell receptor beta chains given below trace back to one sample, sequenced in a study of blood T cell repertoires in COVID-19. Sequencing used immunoSEQ multiplex PCR; TCRdb keeps in-frame clones, though not all of them. Altogether roughly 71,000 clones are present, 80% being singletons, with the ten largest covering approximately 18%. Sequencing was performed on peripheral blood. These receptors were collected from a man between 65 and 80 years old who had recovered from COVID-19.

The genes are TRBV5-4 and TRBJ2-2, with 11 bases identical to TRBD1. There are 14 residues in the CDR3. Trimming took 6 bases from V and 6 from J; bases not matched to a gene: 4. Germline V gene lookup returns CDR1 SGHNT and CDR2 YYREEE (reference sequence). CDR3 nucleotide sequence: TGTGCCAGCAACGGACAGGGGGCTGCCGGGGAGCTGTTTTTT. Translating it yields CASNGQGAAGELFF.

This clone has just a few counts. The chain is built from TRBV4-1 and TRBJ1-3; D may be TRBD1 (6 bases). The CDR3 totals 16 residues. V was trimmed by 2 bases and J by 0 bases, leaving 11 bases between them. Germline CDR1 and CDR2: MGHRA and YSYEKL. In DNA form, the CDR3 reads TGCGCCAGCAGCCAAAAGACAGGTCGCTCTGGAAACACCATATATTTT. Protein product: CASSQKTGRSGNTIYF.

This clone appeared a few times. The chain couples TRBV27 to TRBJ1-1, with D possibly being TRBD1 (6 bases). V gave up 6 bases and J gave up 4 bases, with 12 bases separating them. Germline assignment: CDR1 MNHEY and CDR2 SMNVEV (reference sequence). There are 13 residues in the CDR3. CDR3 region: CASSRGRGTEAFF. CDR3 nucleotides: TGTGCCAGCAGCAGGGGACGAGGCACTGAAGCTTTCTTT.

This sequence joins TRBV10-3 and TRBJ1-2; 8 positions agree with TRBD1. Germline CDR1 reads ENHRY; CDR2 reads SYGVKD. The CDR3 is 16 residues long. Trimming at V came to 2 bases and at J to 1 base, leaving 6 bases not matched to a gene. The CDR3 region is CAISETETGDNYGYTF. The CDR3 DNA sequence: TGTGCCATCAGTGAGACTGAGACAGGGGATAACTATGGCTACACCTTC.

The gene calls are TRBV4-2 and TRBJ2-3, with 9 positions matching TRBD2. Germline V gives CDR1 LGHNA, CDR2 YNFKEQ. This CDR3 region has 15 residues. V was clipped by 4 bases and J by 6 bases; unmatched bases: 8. The CDR3 loop reads CASSPGIAGVDTQYF. DNA of the CDR3: TGTGCCAGCAGCCCCGGGATAGCGGGGGTGGATACGCAGTATTTT.

This clone was found a few times. The chain links TRBV19 to TRBJ1-6; the D is unclear. CDR3 length: 13 amino acids. Germline-derived CDR1 and CDR2 are LNHDA and SQIVND (reference sequence). V gave up 9 bases and J gave up 7 bases, with 13 bases separating them. The CDR3 sequence: CASQTALNSPLHF. In DNA form, the CDR3 reads TGTGCCAGCCAAACAGCCTTGAATTCACCCCTCCACTTT.

The gene calls are TRBV5-6 and TRBJ1-2; D is possibly TRBD1 (5 bases). Germline loops: CDR1 SGHDT, CDR2 YYEEEE. V lost 4 bases, J lost 0 bases, and 7 bases lay in between. The CDR3 is made up of 13 amino acids. The DNA for the CDR3 is TGTGCCAGCAGCCTGACAGCTAACTATGGCTACACCTTC. This encodes CASSLTANYGYTF.

The chain couples TRBV7-3 to TRBJ2-3; TRBD2 might be the D (5 bases). Germline CDR1 is SGHTA and CDR2 is FQGTGA. V was pared by 5 bases and J by 2 bases, with 8 bases between. The CDR3 has 13 amino acids. CDR3 in amino acids: CASSAGNTDTQYF. The CDR3 DNA follows: TGTGCCAGCAGCGCGGGCAACACAGATACGCAGTATTTT.